This T cell receptor (beta chain) was sequenced in a study of shared clonotypes between healthy human individuals (TCRdb year 2020). Concerning the study at large: A couple of women and a few men aged 18 to 49 years were included in the cohort. For each donor, three plates each were used for CD4 naive and CD4 memory, two plates were used for CD8 naive, and one plate was used for CD8 memory. Blood TCR repertoires of about 5 healthy adults were deeply sequenced to estimate repertoire size and the extent of clonotype sharing between individuals. Libraries were prepared and TCR repertoires were sequenced by different laboratories using diverse techniques, in order to increase sequencing depth and limit assay-specific biases. Between about 0.9 and 9 billion PBMCs per donor were obtained by leukapheresis.

Points on this clone: There is no known antigen for this receptor. The input lacks base qualities; no much larger clone sits a single base away.

The CDR3 has 15 amino acids, counting the end cysteine and phenylalanine. Only the CDR3 portion is preserved as DNA: 45 bases, with reading frame beginning at the first base. A distance of 8 bases separates the germline ends of V and J, which lose 3 bases and 2 bases respectively. The CDR1 and CDR2 encoded by the germline V gene are SGHTA and FQGNSA. Donors were healthy HIV-negative adults with no recently reported acute infections or vaccinations. All donors were Caucasian adults living in Nashville, Tennessee, USA. CD4+ T cells were enriched by magnetic negative selection; naive cells were then positively selected on CD45RA, and the negative fraction formed the memory subset. Blood was obtained by leukapheresis, after which PBMCs were separated by Ficoll-Histopaque density gradient centrifugation and cryopreserved in liquid nitrogen vapor phase. Analytical flow cytometry was used to check the purity and quantity of each magnetically sorted T cell population. Each sorted fraction had its genomic DNA isolated and then quantified by UV absorbance on a Nanodrop 2000c.

What the authors observed across the whole study: Naive subsets generally had larger estimated clonotype richness than memory subsets. Based on pairwise subsampling, the degree of clonotype sharing among donors was expected to be affected by sequencing depth. Higher generation probabilities were observed for clonotypes shared by all four sorted-subset donors than for non-shared clonotypes. Sampling was restricted to blood, and TCR repertoires in tissues likely differ from the TCR repertoires found in blood. The small number of donors limited the genetic and exposure-history diversity represented. Approximately 4.8% of naive CD4, around 3.5% of naive CD8, roughly 2.4% of memory CD4, and about 0.4% of memory CD8 clonotypes were shared across several donors. Incomplete sequencing was indicated by rarefaction of sorted-subset datasets, despite the large sequencing depth.

TCR CDR3 regions were amplified from genomic DNA by multiplex PCR using the deep immunoSEQ assay. Extracted genomic DNA from each cell subset was distributed evenly across all wells of several immunoSEQ 96-well plates, and each plate was treated as a replicate. For sorted subsets, about 210 ng of genomic DNA, equivalent to 25,000 to 30,000 T cell genomes, went into each replicate PCR. The purified libraries were quantified using a Qubit 3.0 fluorometer, sized with a Bioanalyzer 2100, and then quantified again using the KAPA Library Quantification kit. Every immunoSEQ 96-well plate was sequenced on a dedicated single-read 150-cycle Illumina NextSeq 550 flow cell. As for how the authors treated the data: The immunoSEQ output contained only junctional sequences without quality scores, so filtering could not match that applied to full-length reads. Sequences were annotated with PyIR, a Python wrapper for IgBLAST v1.9, and V/J genes and CDR3 were assigned using IMGT germline references. Any read was removed if the V/J assignment was weak (E-value above 1e-6), the CDR3 was missing, or the read contained stop codons, out-of-frame junctions, or ambiguous translated residues. V3J clonotypes were defined by identical inferred V gene, J gene, and CDR3 amino acid sequence. The percentage overlap between two repertoires was calculated by dividing the number of shared unique clonotypes by the size of the smaller repertoire. RTK rarefaction, the Chao1 estimator, and Recon v2.1 estimates of unobserved clonotypes were used to assess repertoire richness. OLGA was used to compute generation probabilities for all TCRbeta clonotypes that the gDNA method yielded from four donors. Imported from immuneACCESS, the table was reduced by TCRdb to in-frame sequences with V and J called. These copies leave out some clones; in studies compared against another copy, an unresolved V gene accounts for under half, and the cause of the remainder is not known. D and trimming were read from the DNA, whereas the V and J calls and clone size are those reported in that table. This sample comprises approximately 1,000,000 clones, about 84% of them detected only once. The top ten clones comprise 0.5% to 0.6% of the sample.

The V gene is TRBV7-2 and the J gene is TRBJ2-6; the D segment could be TRBD1, given 6 matching bases. The sample taken for sequencing was memory CD4+ T cells from PBMCs. What this sample's cell subset or site label stands for: CD45RA-negative fraction. This clonotype was sampled from a man aged 18 to 35 in good health. Some clones in this sample may be carry-over from other donors' samples. In nucleotides, the sequence is TGTGCCAGCAGCTTCAGGGGCCCTGGGGCCAACGTCCTGACTTTC. This encodes CASSFRGPGANVLTF.